One TCR beta chain is described in this entry. Its specificity is not known. The sample belongs to a study of monozygotic twins with inflammatory bowel disease. General observations from the study: Different subtypes (of T cells) could not be told apart from one another. IBD patients had lower TCRbeta diversity (inverse Simpson) than healthy co-twins. IBD patients shared fewer clonotypes with others than healthy twins, especially with disease activity. Concordance status among twins (concordant versus discordant) showed no link to repertoire similarity, possibly from limited power.

This CDR3 comprises 15 residues. TCRdb reprocessed the 5' RACE reads, keeping one entry per CDR3 protein, no DNA. The sample includes over 120,000 distinct CDR3 sequences. The source material was blood. This TCR came from a human donor with ulcerative colitis or Crohn's disease, or a healthy co-twin of an affected twin (not recorded which). This rearrangement joins TRBV12-3 or TRBV12-4 to TRBJ2-5; the D call from TCRdb, TRBD1, cannot be confirmed without DNA. The CDR3 protein is CASSLDRGEGGTQYF.